This TCR beta chain was recovered during a study of T cell clonotyping in hematopoietic cell transplantation. General study results and limits: Recipient TCR diversity dropped after transplant; expanded clonotypes rose from day 30 to 180. Broader posttransplant TCR repertoire diversity was predicted by graft donor and pretransplant recipient Inverse Simpson Index values. No sorting was done, leaving CD4 and CD8 contributions mixed.

Points on this clone: Its antigen is currently unknown.

The germline gives CDR1 SGHNT, CDR2 YENEEA. The CDR3 length is 19 residues. V dropped 2 bases and J dropped 3 bases, with 20 bases sitting between them. Recipient blood drawn about 28 days pretransplant and days 30, 100, 180 after. Generated by immunoSEQ multiplex PCR, the TCRdb table keeps only in-frame clones and is missing some. The sample consists of approximately 5,400 clones, approximately 80% of them appearing once. This sequence was found in a male patient between 55 and 70 years old who had an allogeneic stem cell transplant from an unrelated donor, so the T cells may come from the graft donor. Some clones in this sample may be carry-over from other donors' samples. This chain uses TRBV11-3 with TRBJ1-6; D is unresolved. The source was peripheral blood mononuclear cells, collected 30 days after allogeneic stem cell transplant. Written as DNA, the CDR3 is TGTGCCAGCAGCTTACCGTCAGCCTTTGGGGTATACTATAATTCACCCCTCCACTTT. Encoded protein: CASSLPSAFGVYYNSPLHF.